Following are 24 T cell receptor beta chains from one sample sequenced in a study of T cells after yellow fever vaccination. MiXCR was run by TCRdb on the 5' RACE reads, yielding one entry per CDR3 protein. The data contain 200,000 to 250,000 distinct CDR3 sequences, less than 3.5% of them singletons. The sample was CD4+ T cells sorted from PBMCs, taken 10 days after the yellow fever booster vaccination. The origin of the receptors is a man aged 18-30 years who received the YFV17D yellow fever vaccine.

This clonotype was seen a few times. V and J are TRBV6-5 and TRBJ1-5; D is uncertain. CDR1 and CDR2 from the germline V gene are MNHEY and SVGAGI. This CDR3 is built from 15 residues. With 0 bases removed from V and 6 bases from J, the gap between germline ends came to 12 bases. The CDR3 DNA is TGTGCCAGCAGTTACTCTCTGTCGGCAAGTCAGCCCCAGCATTTT. Translating gives CASSYSLSASQPQHF.

Many counts were recorded for this clonotype. The chain has TRBV7-2 and TRBJ2-5, with 7 bases aligning to TRBD1. Germline assignment: CDR1 SGHTA and CDR2 FQGNSA. CDR3 size: 16 residues. V lost 1 base and J lost 4; bases outside the gene matches: 9. The CDR3 nucleotides are TGTGCCAGCAGCTTAGTTACAGGGGCTGGAGGAGAGACCCAGTACTTC. Translating it yields CASSLVTGAGGETQYF.

This clonotype came up many times. The chain combines TRBV15 with TRBJ2-5; perhaps TRBD1 as D (5 bases). The length of the CDR3 is 16 residues. With 5 bases removed from V and 0 bases from J, the gap between germline ends came to 16 bases. CDR1 and CDR2 from the germline V gene are LNHNV and YYDKDF (reference sequence). CDR3 nucleotides: TGTGCCACCAGCGAAGGGCAGGGAAGGTACCAAGAGACCCAGTACTTC. It yields the protein CATSEGQGRYQETQYF.

Many counts were recorded for this clonotype. This CDR3 is CASSFGLYGYTF. In DNA form, the CDR3 reads TGTGCCAGCAGTTTCGGTCTTTATGGCTACACCTTC. The rearrangement uses TRBV12-3 or TRBV12-4 and TRBJ1-2, with unresolved D. CDR3 length: 12 amino acids. Trimming pared 3 bases from V and 5 bases from J, leaving 7 bases between.

With regard to this clonotype: An end of the junction does not agree with germline; a read error may underlie this. The chain is built from TRBV5-1 and TRBJ2-3, with 13 positions matching TRBD2. CDR1 is SGHRS and CDR2 is YFSETQ in the germline V gene. The CDR3 is 17 amino acids. The CDR3 bases are TGCGCCAGCAGCACTAGCGGGGGGGATGGGCGCACAGATACGCAGTGTTTT. Translating gives CASSTSGGDGRTDTQCF. The full variable domain, its missing parts supplied by reference TRBV5-1 and TRBJ2-3, is KAGVTQTPRYLIKTRGQQVTLSCSPISGHRSVSWYQQTPGQGLQFLFEYFSETQRNKGNFPGRFSGRQFSNSRSEMNVSTLELGDSALYLCASSTSGGDGRTDTQCFGPGTRLTVL.

This clonotype was detected only a few times. This chain connects TRBV6-5 to TRBJ1-2; D might be TRBD1 (6 bases). Germline assignment: CDR1 MNHEY and CDR2 SVGAGI. The CDR3 consists of 14 residues. V was trimmed by 5 bases and J by 6 bases, leaving 16 bases between them. The CDR3 protein is CASSDRQVKNGYTF. The CDR3 DNA reads as TGTGCCAGCAGTGACAGACAGGTGAAGAATGGCTACACCTTC.

This clonotype was seen repeatedly, ten times or more. The V and J genes are TRBV4-3 and TRBJ2-1; 8 bases are a match to TRBD2. Per germline, CDR1 LGHNA and CDR2 YSLEER. The CDR3 has 18 residues. V lost 2 bases and J lost 4; bases outside the gene matches: 13. The chain's CDR3 is CASSQSPSGLAQYNEQFF. The CDR3 region has the DNA TGCGCCAGCAGCCAATCCCCCAGCGGACTAGCCCAGTACAATGAGCAGTTCTTC.

This chain connects TRBV20-1 to TRBJ2-7; D is possibly TRBD2 (7 bases). The CDR3 covers 12 residues. Trimming pared 6 bases from V and 6 bases from J, leaving 15 bases between. Germline lookup yields CDR1 DFQATT and CDR2 SNEGSKA (reference sequence). The CDR3 loop is CSAKGGAGEQYF. The CDR3 coding sequence is TGCAGTGCCAAAGGGGGGGCTGGCGAGCAGTACTTC.

This clonotype was counted at least ten times. V gene TRBV20-1 combines with J gene TRBJ2-2, with D unresolved. This CDR3 has 14 residues. Germline values: CDR1 DFQATT, CDR2 SNEGSKA (reference sequence). V lost 3 bases and J 2 bases, leaving 10 bases between the germline ends. The CDR3 bases are TGCAGTGCTAGGTTCAGTGGAAACACCGGGGAGCTGTTTTTT. Protein product: CSARFSGNTGELFF.

This clonotype has ten or more counts. The chain employs TRBV6-5 and TRBJ1-6; no clear D. V was cut by 5 bases and J by 8 bases, with 16 bases left in between. Germline lookup yields CDR1 MNHEY and CDR2 SVGAGI. This CDR3 is built from 15 residues. The CDR3 DNA follows: TGTGCCAGCAGTCCTCGATGGTCGGTGGATTCACCCCTCCACTTT. Its protein is CASSPRWSVDSPLHF.

This clonotype was found a few times. This rearrangement joins TRBV2 to TRBJ1-4; no clear D gene. Germline CDR1 reads SNHLY; CDR2 reads FYNNEI. The CDR3 contains 14 residues. V was trimmed by 1 base and J by 3 bases, leaving 6 bases between them. The CDR3 spells CASSEVTANEKLFF. The CDR3, as DNA: TGTGCCAGCAGTGAAGTAACCGCTAATGAAAAACTGTTTTTT.

The chain carries TRBV18 and TRBJ2-2; a weak D match, TRBD1 (6 bases). Germline assignment: CDR1 KGHSH and CDR2 LQKENI. V was cut by 5 bases and J by 7 bases, with 17 bases left in between. The CDR3 covers 15 residues. The CDR3 spells CASSSYNRAFGELFF. The CDR3 nucleotides are TGTGCCAGCTCATCCTACAACAGGGCCTTCGGGGAGCTGTTTTTT.

V is TRBV12-3 or TRBV12-4 and J is TRBJ2-2; 9 bases are a match to TRBD1. V trimming: 5 bases; J trimming: 4 bases; junction bases outside the gene matches: 8. The CDR3 extends over 16 amino acids. CDR3 amino acids: CASSTHRGLGTGELFF. The DNA of the CDR3 is TGTGCCAGCAGTACCCACAGGGGGCTGGGCACCGGGGAGCTGTTTTTT.

V usage is TRBV18 and J usage is TRBJ1-1; a possible D gene is TRBD1 (5 bases). Trimming took 4 bases from V and 11 from J, leaving 11 bases between them. The CDR3 has 11 amino acids. Germline loops: CDR1 KGHSH, CDR2 LQKENI. CDR3 sequence: CASSLQGNAFF. The CDR3 nucleotides are TGTGCCAGCTCACTCCAGGGTAACGCTTTCTTT.

This clonotype has a count of ten or more. The chain has TRBV20-1 and TRBJ1-5; possibly TRBD1 for D (5 bases). Trimming stripped 8 bases from V and 0 bases from J, with 11 bases between. Germline-derived CDR1 and CDR2 are DFQATT and SNEGSKA (reference sequence). This CDR3 spans 13 amino acids. The CDR3 loop is CSSGDPSNQPQHF. DNA of the CDR3: TGCAGTTCGGGGGACCCTAGCAATCAGCCCCAGCATTTT.

There are many counts of this clonotype. The rearrangement uses TRBV29-1 and TRBJ2-2; D gene unclear. V shed 6 bases and J shed 5 bases, with 16 bases lying between them. The CDR3 is made up of 14 amino acids. From germline, CDR1 is SQVTM and CDR2 ANQGSEA. The CDR3 region has the DNA TGCAGCGTGGCAGAGGCCGCATCGACCGGGGAGCTGTTTTTT. Translated: CSVAEAASTGELFF.

This clonotype was observed at least ten times. The rearrangement uses TRBV4-3 and TRBJ1-4; tentative D call: TRBD1 (6 bases). In germline, CDR1 is LGHNA, CDR2 YSLEER. Trimming stripped 1 base from V and 2 bases from J, with 11 bases between. The CDR3 is 16 residues long. The CDR3 DNA reads as TGCGCCAGCAGCCAAGCCAGGGGAACCACTAATGAAAAACTGTTTTTT. Its translation: CASSQARGTTNEKLFF.

This clonotype was detected a few times. J is TRBJ2-6 and V is TRBV4-3, with TRBD1 matching 11 bases. CDR1 and CDR2 (germline): LGHNA, YSLEER. CDR3 length: 18 residues. The V segment lost 3 bases and the J segment 3 bases; nucleotides outside the gene matches: 7. The CDR3 loop reads CASSQGGQGAGGANVLTF. In nucleotides, the CDR3 is TGCGCCAGCAGCCAGGGAGGACAGGGGGCGGGTGGGGCCAACGTCCTGACTTTC.

This clonotype was detected ten times or more. V and J are TRBV7-2 and TRBJ2-2; D not certain. V lost 1 base, J lost 5 bases, and 8 bases lay in between. Germline CDR1 is SGHTA and CDR2 is FQGNSA. The CDR3 loop spans 14 amino acids. The DNA for the CDR3 is TGTGCCAGCAGCTTAGAGGGCGGTACCGGGGAGCTGTTTTTT. Translating gives CASSLEGGTGELFF.

This clonotype was counted between two and nine times. The chain recombines TRBV5-1 with TRBJ2-2; D not resolved. Germline V gives CDR1 SGHRS, CDR2 YFSETQ. CDR3 length equals 15 residues. Trimming removed 0 bases from V and 1 base from J, with 7 bases in between. The CDR3, as DNA: TGCGCCAGCAGCTTGGGCACGGAGAACACCGGGGAGCTGTTTTTT. Translating it yields CASSLGTENTGELFF. Full variable domain (rest looked up from reference TRBV5-1 and TRBJ2-2): KAGVTQTPRYLIKTRGQQVTLSCSPISGHRSVSWYQQTPGQGLQFLFEYFSETQRNKGNFPGRFSGRQFSNSRSEMNVSTLELGDSALYLCASSLGTENTGELFFGEGSRLTVL.

This clonotype has a count of ten or more. The chain links TRBV29-1 to TRBJ1-1; the match to TRBD1 covers 7 bases. Trimming cost V 4 bases and J 7 bases; bases outside gene matches: 6. The CDR3 sequence is 12 residues long. Germline V CDR1 and CDR2: SQVTM, ANQGSEA. CDR3 residues: CSVAGQAIEAFF. CDR3 sequence (DNA): TGCAGCGTTGCCGGACAGGCAATTGAAGCTTTCTTT.

The chain has TRBV28 and TRBJ2-7, with 8 nucleotides matching TRBD1. V gave up 2 bases and J gave up 4 bases; unmatched junction bases: 7. CDR1 and CDR2 (germline): MDHEN, SYDVKM. This CDR3 comprises 15 residues. The CDR3 DNA follows: TGTGCCAGCAGTTTAGGGGGTGACAGGGGATACGAGCAGTACGTC. As protein: CASSLGGDRGYEQYV.

This clonotype appeared a few times. V is TRBV6-1 and J is TRBJ1-2, with D possibly being TRBD1 (6 bases). With 7 bases removed from V and 1 base from J, the gap between germline ends came to 22 bases. The length of the CDR3 is 17 residues. Germline values: CDR1 MNHNS, CDR2 SASEGT. The DNA for the CDR3 is TGTGCCAGCACCAGGGAAACTCAGGGGAATCTTAACTATGGCTACACCTTC. It codes for CASTRETQGNLNYGYTF.

The chain carries TRBV4-3 and TRBJ1-6; 7 bases are a match to TRBD1. This CDR3 region has 16 residues. The ends lost 0 bases at V and 7 bases at J; junction bases unmatched: 6. Germline V gives CDR1 LGHNA, CDR2 YSLEER. CDR3 region: CASSQDPGRGNSPLHF. The CDR3 DNA reads TGCGCCAGCAGCCAAGATCCTGGCAGGGGGAATTCACCCCTCCACTTT.